Presented here are 16 T cell receptor beta chains from one specimen sequenced in a study of radiation and T cells in renal cell carcinoma. Treatment: treatment-naive control, cytoreductive nephrectomy. Here immunoSEQ multiplex PCR was the method, and the copy in TCRdb shows in-frame clones only, minus some. The repertoire holds around 15,000 clones, with about 56% as singletons. The specimen comprised tumor tissue, sampled from a patient whose treatment was nephrectomy without radiotherapy. The receptors were sampled from a man in his fifties or sixties with renal cell carcinoma.

V gene TRBV18 combines with J gene TRBJ1-1; 7 bases are shared with TRBD1. CDR3 size: 12 residues. J gave up 6 bases and V 4 bases, and 2 bases lay outside the gene matches. The germline V gene has CDR1 KGHSH and CDR2 LQKENI. The DNA of the CDR3 is TGTGCCAGCTCACTGGGGACAGCTGAAGCTTTCTTT. Protein product: CASSLGTAEAFF.

This rearrangement joins TRBV6-6 to TRBJ1-1, with D tentatively TRBD1 (5 bases). This CDR3 is built from 12 residues. Trimming shortened V by 6 bases and J by 5 bases, and 10 bases separated the two germline ends. Per the germline V gene, CDR1 is MNHNY and CDR2 is SVGAGI (reference sequence). The DNA of the CDR3 is TGTGCCAGCAGCCCCGAGGGGACTGAAGCTTTCTTT. Translated, it gives CASSPEGTEAFF.

This clone was detected only a few times. The chain is built from TRBV18 and TRBJ1-5, with no clear D. CDR1 is KGHSH and CDR2 is LQKENI in the germline V gene. This CDR3 spans 14 amino acids. Trimming removed 6 bases from V and 7 bases from J, with 16 bases in between. The CDR3 loop is CASSVQRVGQPQHF. The CDR3 nucleotides read TGTGCCAGCTCCGTACAGCGGGTAGGGCAGCCCCAGCATTTT.

This clone turned up a few times. The genes are TRBV10-2 and TRBJ2-2; 8 bases line up with TRBD1. The junction had 7 bases not matched to a gene; V was cut back by 9 bases and J by 4 bases. Per the germline V gene, CDR1 is WSHSY and CDR2 is SAAADI. The CDR3 runs 14 residues. The chain's CDR3 is CARGDRKSTGELFF. The CDR3 DNA follows: TGCGCCAGGGGGGACAGGAAAAGCACCGGGGAGCTGTTTTTT.

The V call is TRBV5-6, the J call TRBJ1-1; no reliable D call. CDR3 length equals 15 residues. Germline V CDR1 and CDR2: SGHDT, YYEEEE. The V end was cut by 3 bases, the J end by 1 base, with 13 bases between. The CDR3 is CASSSRNRKNTEAFF. In DNA, the CDR3 is TGTGCCAGCAGCTCGAGAAACCGGAAGAACACTGAAGCTTTCTTT.

The rearrangement joins TRBV5-1 to TRBJ1-2; 7 nucleotides line up with TRBD1. The ends lost 0 bases at V and 4 bases at J; junction bases unmatched: 6. CDR3 length equals 15 residues. Per the germline V gene, CDR1 is SGHRS and CDR2 is YFSETQ. The CDR3 is CASSLAQDRLYGYTF. As DNA, the CDR3 is TGCGCCAGCAGCTTGGCCCAGGACAGGCTCTATGGCTACACCTTC.

The chain has TRBV7-2 and TRBJ2-3, with D possibly matching TRBD2 (5 bases). This CDR3 has 13 amino acids. Germline V gene data show CDR1 as SGHTA and CDR2 as FQGNSA. The V gene lost 5 bases and the J gene lost 6 bases, with 12 bases spanning the gap. The CDR3 DNA follows: TGTGCCAGCAGCCCTGTGACGGGGGATACGCAGTATTTT. Translation: CASSPVTGDTQYF.

This clone was seen a few times. J is TRBJ1-1 and V is TRBV29-1, with 7 bases aligning to TRBD1. Germline V lookup: CDR1 SQVTM, CDR2 ANQGSEA. The junction had 12 bases not matched to a gene; V was cut back by 5 bases and J by 0 bases. This CDR3 region has 16 residues. The CDR3 DNA is TGCAGCGTTACCAACCCACTGACAGGGTTGAACACTGAAGCTTTCTTT. It encodes CSVTNPLTGLNTEAFF.

The chain links TRBV5-1 to TRBJ1-3, with 7 positions matching TRBD1. Germline V lookup: CDR1 SGHRS, CDR2 YFSETQ. With V trimmed by 0 bases and J by 2 bases, 2 bases remained unmatched. The CDR3 covers 15 residues. The CDR3 region is CASSLAGGTGNTIYF. The DNA of the CDR3 is TGCGCCAGCAGCTTGGCAGGGGGAACTGGAAACACCATATATTTT.

The chain employs TRBV5-4 and TRBJ1-1; D is uncertain. From germline, CDR1 is SGHNT and CDR2 YYREEE (reference sequence). CDR3 size: 14 residues. Trimming removed 0 bases from V and 0 bases from J, with 6 bases in between. Here the CDR3 reads CASSLDRMNTEAFF. The CDR3 region has the DNA TGTGCCAGCAGCTTGGACAGAATGAACACTGAAGCTTTCTTT.

The chain carries TRBV5-1 and TRBJ2-3; 8 positions agree with TRBD1. V lost 6 bases to trimming and J lost 1 base; unmatched junction nucleotides: 10. Germline V lookup: CDR1 SGHRS, CDR2 YFSETQ. The CDR3 extends over 16 amino acids. The CDR3 loop is CASTLTGGVGTDTQYF. The CDR3, as DNA: TGCGCCAGCACCTTAACAGGGGGAGTGGGCACAGATACGCAGTATTTT.

This sequence joins TRBV30 and TRBJ1-5; possible D gene TRBD1, 6 bases. CDR3 size: 16 residues. Germline assignment: CDR1 GTSNPN and CDR2 SVGIG (reference sequence). Trimming shortened V by 0 bases and J by 2 bases, and 14 bases separated the two germline ends. CDR3 DNA sequence: TGTGCCTGGAGTGTACAGGGCGCGGGTGGCAATCAGCCCCAGCATTTT. Residues: CAWSVQGAGGNQPQHF.

This clone turned up a few times. The chain employs TRBV7-9 and TRBJ1-4; 9 bases map to TRBD1. The junction had 7 bases not matched to a gene; V was cut back by 0 bases and J by 8 bases. Germline V lookup: CDR1 SEHNR, CDR2 FQNEAQ (reference sequence). The CDR3 is 16 amino acids. The CDR3 DNA follows: TGTGCCAGCAGCTTAGCACGGGGACAGGGAGGCGAAAAACTGTTTTTT. It yields the protein CASSLARGQGGEKLFF.

This sequence joins TRBV14 and TRBJ2-2, with D perhaps TRBD1 (5 bases). The germline V gene encodes CDR1 SGHDN and CDR2 FVKESK. The CDR3 sequence is 16 residues long. The V and J ends lost 4 bases and 4 bases respectively, with 16 bases between them. CDR3 DNA sequence: TGTGCCAGCAGCCTATTTAGGGGATGGGGCACCGGGGAGCTGTTTTTT. It codes for CASSLFRGWGTGELFF.

This clone appeared a few times. The chain links TRBV5-1 to TRBJ1-6, with D uncertain. V was pared by 4 bases and J by 7 bases, with 12 bases between. The germline V gene has CDR1 SGHRS and CDR2 YFSETQ. The CDR3 is made up of 14 amino acids. This CDR3 reads CASSTDVPNSPLHF. CDR3 nucleotides: TGCGCCAGCAGCACAGACGTTCCCAATTCACCCCTCCACTTT.

The rearrangement uses TRBV5-1 and TRBJ2-1; D gene uncertain. The CDR3 loop spans 12 amino acids. V was pared by 2 bases and J by 10 bases, with 10 bases between. Per the germline V gene, CDR1 is SGHRS and CDR2 is YFSETQ. The CDR3 region has the DNA TGCGCCAGCAGCTTAAGGAGCGACGAGCAGTTCTTC. Its translation is CASSLRSDEQFF.